A single sample gave rise to the 26 T cell receptor beta chains below, sequenced in a study of beta chain features in type 1 diabetes (dated by TCRdb to the late 2010s). The full study reports these points: Type 1 diabetes patients showed a moderate but significant shortening of TCRB CDR3 length in all four CD4+ subsets.

What these receptors recognize is not known. Library creation used the immunoSEQ multiplex PCR assay. All of the isolated RNA was reverse transcribed with the High Capacity cDNA Reverse Transcription Kit, so expressed TCRB transcripts were sequenced. TCRdb retrieved this table from immuneACCESS and kept in-frame rearrangements only. Not all clones are present; in checked studies, unresolved V genes account for under half, and no reason is known for the remainder. The sample table shows about 700,000 clones, and 13% are seen once. About 0.02% of the sample is taken by the ten largest. Sequencing was performed on naive CD4+ T cells from blood. The sample's cell subset or site label is to be understood as: true naive CD4+ T cells. All receptors derive from a man in his late teens or twenties with type 1 diabetes.

The chain recombines TRBV5-1 with TRBJ2-7, with 9 bases lining up with TRBD1. The CDR3 sequence is 15 residues long. The V gene end was trimmed by 1 base and the J gene end by 4 bases; junction bases not matched to a gene: 6. Germline V gene data show CDR1 as SGHRS and CDR2 as YFSETQ. CDR3 DNA: TGCGCCAGCAGCTTGACACCCGGGACAGGGTACGAGCAGTACTTC. Translating gives CASSLTPGTGYEQYF.

The V call is TRBV6-5, the J call TRBJ1-2; D is undetermined. V lost 6 bases, J lost 4 bases, and 18 bases lay in between. This CDR3 region has 15 residues. Germline CDR1 reads MNHEY; CDR2 reads SVGAGI. This chain's CDR3 is CASSRRGQSPYGYTF. CDR3 DNA: TGTGCCAGCAGCCGACGAGGGCAGTCGCCCTATGGCTACACCTTC.

The chain links TRBV7-8 to TRBJ2-7; TRBD2 matches at 8 bases. The germline V gene encodes CDR1 SGHVS and CDR2 FQNEAQ. The CDR3 contains 13 residues. V lost 6 bases, J lost 4 bases, and 5 bases stayed unmatched. As DNA, the CDR3 is TGTGCCAGCAGGGGACTAGTCTCATACGAGCAGTACTTC. Translated: CASRGLVSYEQYF.

This clone has only a few counts. The V and J genes are TRBV11-2 and TRBJ1-4; D gene unclear. The germline V and J ends were trimmed by 3 bases and 7 bases, with 15 bases remaining between them. The CDR3 sequence is 15 residues long. From germline, CDR1 is SGHAT and CDR2 FQNNGV. The CDR3 DNA follows: TGTGCCAGCAGCTTTCGTCCAGGCGCCTTTGAAAAACTGTTTTTT. Amino acid sequence: CASSFRPGAFEKLFF.

As DNA, the CDR3 is TGTGCCAGCAGCCTTACCCGTCTAGCGGGGGGTTTCAATGAGCAGTTCTTC. It translates to CASSLTRLAGGFNEQFF. The chain has TRBV14 and TRBJ2-1; 11 bases agree with TRBD2. CDR3 length: 17 residues. The germline V gene encodes CDR1 SGHDN and CDR2 FVKESK. The J segment lost 6 bases and the V segment lost 4 bases, leaving 11 bases of the junction unmatched.

The table lists this clone with a few counts. In DNA, the CDR3 is TGTGCCAGCACGGAAACCGGGCAAGGTCAGCCCCAGCATTTT. This codes for CASTETGQGQPQHF. J is TRBJ1-5 and V is TRBV2; D uncertain. V shed 7 bases and J shed 6 bases, with 16 bases lying between them. The CDR3 is 14 residues long. Germline V gene lookup returns CDR1 SNHLY and CDR2 FYNNEI. The whole variable domain, filled in from reference TRBV2 and TRBJ1-5, reads EPEVTQTPSHQVTQMGQEVILRCVPISNHLYFYWYRQILGQKVEFLVSFYNNEISEKSEIFDDQFSVERPDGSNFTLKIRSTKLEDSAMYFCASTETGQGQPQHFGDGTRLSIL.

About this clone itself: Relative to the germline gene, one junction end is altered; a read error may explain this. V gene TRBV2 combines with J gene TRBJ1-5; the D is unclear. The CDR3 length is 15 residues. Looked up from germline, CDR1 is SNHLY and CDR2 is FYNNEI. CDR3 residues: CASREDYGGNQPQHF. The DNA of the CDR3 is TGTGCCAGCAGGGAAGACTATGGGGGCAATCAGCCCCAGCATTTT.

The chain has TRBV30 and TRBJ1-5, with D perhaps matching TRBD1 (5 bases). The CDR3 is made up of 15 amino acids. Germline CDR1 reads GTSNPN; CDR2 reads SVGIG (reference sequence). Deletions cut 2 bases from V and 3 bases from J, with 14 bases between. The CDR3 sequence is CAWSTGTGVNQPQHF. CDR3 sequence (DNA): TGTGCCTGGAGTACGGGGACTGGTGTCAATCAGCCCCAGCATTTT.

This clone was detected only a few times. The rearrangement uses TRBV27 and TRBJ2-7, with 7 nucleotides matching TRBD1. Per the germline V gene, CDR1 is MNHEY and CDR2 is SMNVEV (reference sequence). This CDR3 spans 14 amino acids. V shed 8 bases and J 3 bases; nucleotides not matched to a gene: 10. CDR3 sequence reads: CASSSGTVSYEQYF. In nucleotides, the CDR3 is TGTGCCAGCTCTTCCGGGACAGTGAGCTACGAGCAGTACTTC.

The rearrangement joins TRBV29-1 to TRBJ1-1; TRBD1 aligns across 10 bases. This CDR3 is 13 amino acids long. CDR1 is SQVTM and CDR2 is ANQGSEA in the germline V gene. CDR3 residues: CSLRQGAHTEAFF. The CDR3 DNA reads TGCAGTCTAAGACAGGGGGCACACACTGAAGCTTTCTTT.

This clone was observed a few times. This chain joins TRBV7-9 and TRBJ2-1, with D perhaps matching TRBD1 or TRBD2 (5 bases each). Germline V lookup: CDR1 SEHNR, CDR2 FQNEAQ (reference sequence). Trimming took off 1 base at V and 2 bases at J, with 9 bases between the two ends. This CDR3 is built from 15 residues. CDR3 region: CASSLDSGPYNEQFF. In DNA, the CDR3 is TGTGCCAGCAGCTTAGATTCGGGGCCCTACAATGAGCAGTTCTTC.

This clone was seen a handful of times. The chain joins TRBV5-1 to TRBJ1-2; 10 bases fit TRBD1. The ends lost 1 base at V and 2 bases at J; junction bases unmatched: 5. The CDR3 has 16 amino acids. Germline CDR1 is SGHRS and CDR2 is YFSETQ. The CDR3 spells CASSLSPGQGNYGYTF. CDR3 DNA: TGCGCCAGCAGCTTGTCCCCGGGACAGGGGAACTATGGCTACACCTTC.

This clone occurred a few times. This chain uses TRBV7-9 with TRBJ1-4; D unclear. This CDR3 is 14 amino acids long. Trimming took 1 base from V and 8 from J, leaving 11 bases between them. Germline-derived CDR1 and CDR2 are SEHNR and FQNEAQ (reference sequence). As DNA, the CDR3 is TGTGCCAGCAGCTTAGTCGGCCTAAGGGAAAAACTGTTTTTT. The encoded protein is CASSLVGLREKLFF.

The J gene is TRBJ2-5, the V gene TRBV30, with TRBD2 matching 8 bases. Trimming took 5 bases from V and 5 from J; bases not matched to a gene: 10. Germline loops: CDR1 GTSNPN, CDR2 SVGIG (reference sequence). This CDR3 comprises 14 residues. The chain's CDR3 is CAWDIAGNRETQYF. The CDR3 DNA reads TGTGCCTGGGACATAGCGGGGAATAGGGAGACCCAGTACTTC.

Turning to this clone: The sample holds other DNA sequences that translate to the same CDR3. The chain employs TRBV6-1 and TRBJ1-1; tentative D call: TRBD1 (6 bases). CDR3 length: 15 residues. Germline V gene sequence: CDR1 MNHNS, CDR2 SASEGT. Between the trimmed V and J ends, which lost 0 bases and 1 base, there was a span of 9 bases. CDR3 amino acids: CASSEATTGNTEAFF. The CDR3 region has the DNA TGTGCCAGCAGTGAAGCTACGACAGGGAACACTGAAGCTTTCTTT.

This rearrangement joins TRBV2 to TRBJ2-1; TRBD1 matches at 7 bases. From germline, CDR1 is SNHLY and CDR2 FYNNEI. The CDR3 contains 15 residues. This chain's CDR3 is CAGQWGLASGNEQFF. CDR3 bases: TGTGCGGGACAGTGGGGGCTAGCTTCGGGTAATGAGCAGTTCTTC.

CDR3: CASMGQMNTEAFF. The CDR3 DNA reads TGTGCCAGTATGGGACAGATGAACACTGAAGCTTTCTTT. The chain has TRBV19 and TRBJ1-1, with 7 bases fitting TRBD1. The germline V gene has CDR1 LNHDA and CDR2 SQIVND (reference sequence). The CDR3 has 13 amino acids. V gave up 7 bases and J gave up 0 bases; unmatched junction bases: 2.

This chain connects TRBV18 to TRBJ2-5; TRBD2 matches 13 bases. Germline CDR1 reads KGHSH; CDR2 reads LQKENI. The CDR3 is 17 residues long. The J segment lost 5 bases and the V segment lost 3 bases, leaving 9 bases of the junction unmatched. The CDR3 DNA follows: TGTGCCAGCTCACCCAGGACTAGCGGGGGACTGGTGGAGACCCAGTACTTC. Its translation: CASSPRTSGGLVETQYF.

This clone has only a few counts. The chain uses TRBV7-9 and TRBJ2-1; D not certain. This CDR3 is built from 14 residues. V was shortened by 8 bases and J by 5 bases, with 16 bases between the two germline ends. Germline V gene data show CDR1 as SEHNR and CDR2 as FQNEAQ (reference sequence). This CDR3 is CASAGHQTNNEQFF. For the CDR3, the DNA is TGTGCCAGCGCCGGCCATCAGACGAACAATGAGCAGTTCTTC.

The chain has TRBV29-1 and TRBJ1-6; 9 positions agree with TRBD1. The germline V gene has CDR1 SQVTM and CDR2 ANQGSEA. The J segment lost 6 bases and the V segment lost 0 bases, leaving 12 bases of the junction unmatched. There are 18 residues in the CDR3. This chain's CDR3 is CSVEDQGTGSRTNSPLHF. The DNA of the CDR3 is TGCAGCGTTGAAGATCAGGGGACAGGGTCCAGGACTAATTCACCCCTCCACTTT.

Only a few counts were recorded for this clone. The chain links TRBV28 to TRBJ1-5; 10 bases match TRBD1. Per germline, CDR1 MDHEN and CDR2 SYDVKM. This CDR3 contains 16 residues. Germline trimming cut 5 bases from V and 7 bases from J; bases unmatched to any gene: 11. CDR3 in amino acids: CASSGTLDRGDQPQHF. The CDR3 DNA is TGTGCCAGCAGTGGCACCCTGGACAGGGGGGACCAGCCCCAGCATTTT.

This clone was observed a few times. The chain combines TRBV30 with TRBJ1-1, with unresolved D. Trimming removed 0 bases from V and 0 bases from J, with 8 bases in between. The length of the CDR3 is 14 residues. CDR1 GTSNPN and CDR2 SVGIG come from the germline V gene (reference sequence). The CDR3 DNA reads as TGTGCCTGGAGTGTACTGAAGTTGAACACTGAAGCTTTCTTT. It encodes CAWSVLKLNTEAFF.

This clone has more than one count but fewer than ten. The rearrangement links TRBV7-3 to TRBJ1-6; D may be TRBD1 (5 bases). The germline gives CDR1 SGHTA, CDR2 FQGTGA. Trimming stripped 2 bases from V and 8 bases from J, with 13 bases between. CDR3 length: 15 residues. CDR3 sequence: CASSLGTGLDSPLHF. CDR3 nucleotide sequence: TGTGCCAGCAGCTTAGGGACGGGGTTGGATTCACCCCTCCACTTT.

The rearrangement links TRBV29-1 to TRBJ2-6; D gene ambiguous. The V gene lost 3 bases and the J gene lost 1 base, with 7 bases spanning the gap. Germline lookup yields CDR1 SQVTM and CDR2 ANQGSEA. The CDR3 is 14 residues long. CDR3 coding DNA: TGCAGCGTTGATGGGCCGTCTGGGGCCAACGTCCTGACTTTC. The encoded protein is CSVDGPSGANVLTF.

The chain links TRBV28 to TRBJ2-1; 7 bases agree with TRBD1. The CDR3 covers 13 residues. V was pared by 5 bases and J by 8 bases, with 6 bases of the junction left unmatched. In germline, CDR1 is MDHEN, CDR2 SYDVKM. The CDR3 nucleotides read TGTGCCAGCAGTGAGGGGGCGGATGATGAGCAGTTCTTC. It is translated as CASSEGADDEQFF.

The chain combines TRBV5-1 with TRBJ1-1; maybe TRBD1 (5 bases). V lost 5 bases to trimming and J lost 8 bases, with 16 bases between them. The CDR3 loop spans 13 amino acids. The germline CDR1 and CDR2 sequences are SGHRS and YFSETQ. The CDR3 is CASSSGTHLEAFF. Here the CDR3 DNA reads TGCGCCAGCAGTTCCGGGACGCACCTAGAAGCTTTCTTT.